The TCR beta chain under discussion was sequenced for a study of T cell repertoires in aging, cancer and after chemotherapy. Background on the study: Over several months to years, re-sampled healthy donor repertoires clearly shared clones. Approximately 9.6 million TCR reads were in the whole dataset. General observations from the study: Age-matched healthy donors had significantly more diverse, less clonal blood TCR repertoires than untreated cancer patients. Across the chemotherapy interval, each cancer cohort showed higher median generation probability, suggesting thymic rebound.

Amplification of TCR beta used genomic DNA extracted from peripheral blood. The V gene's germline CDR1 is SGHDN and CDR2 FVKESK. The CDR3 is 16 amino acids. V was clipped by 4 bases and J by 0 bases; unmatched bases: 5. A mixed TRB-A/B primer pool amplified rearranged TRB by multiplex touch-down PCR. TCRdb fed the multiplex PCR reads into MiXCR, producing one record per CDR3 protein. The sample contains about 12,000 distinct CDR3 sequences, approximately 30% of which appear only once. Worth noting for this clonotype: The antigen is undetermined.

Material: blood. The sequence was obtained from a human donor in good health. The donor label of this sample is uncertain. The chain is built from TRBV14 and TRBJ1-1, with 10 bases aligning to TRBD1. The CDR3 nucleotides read TGTGCCAGCAGCCGGGACAGGGGTGGAATGAACACTGAAGCTTTCTTT. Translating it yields CASSRDRGGMNTEAFF.